This passage covers 14 T cell receptor beta chains from one sample sequenced in a study of T cells after yellow fever vaccination. One entry per CDR3 protein results from TCRdb running MiXCR on the 5' RACE reads. The data contain under 300,000 distinct CDR3 sequences, less than 9% of them singletons. This material consisted of CD4+ T cells sorted from PBMCs, taken 15 days after the yellow fever booster vaccination. Receptors were obtained from a man aged 30 to 39 who received the YFV17D yellow fever vaccine.

This clonotype came up a few times. The CDR3: CATSRDPTGGWETQYF. In DNA, the CDR3 is TGTGCCACCAGCAGAGATCCCACAGGGGGCTGGGAGACCCAGTACTTC. This rearrangement joins TRBV15 to TRBJ2-5, with 9 bases lining up with TRBD1. The V segment lost 0 bases and the J segment 5 bases; nucleotides outside the gene matches: 7. In germline, CDR1 is LNHNV, CDR2 YYDKDF (reference sequence). This CDR3 contains 16 residues.

This clonotype has a handful of counts. This rearrangement joins TRBV7-8 to TRBJ2-7, with TRBD2 matching 8 bases. The CDR3 consists of 14 residues. Germline V gives CDR1 SGHVS, CDR2 FQNEAQ. The trim removed 5 bases at V and 3 bases at J, leaving 6 bases unmatched. The CDR3 protein is CASSMRTSFYEQYF. The CDR3 DNA reads TGTGCCAGCAGCATGCGGACTAGCTTCTACGAGCAGTACTTC.

CDR3 nucleotides: TGCGCCAGCAGCTCTCGACAGGGACTCTCCTACGAGCAGTACTTC. Amino acid sequence: CASSSRQGLSYEQYF. The chain combines TRBV5-1 with TRBJ2-7; D perhaps matches TRBD1 (7 bases). The V gene's germline CDR1 is SGHRS and CDR2 YFSETQ. There are 15 residues in the CDR3. The ends were cut back, 3 bases at V and 0 bases at J, with 13 bases in the middle.

The table lists this clonotype with a few counts. The V call is TRBV7-2, the J call TRBJ2-3; possible D gene TRBD2, 6 bases. Germline V lookup: CDR1 SGHTA, CDR2 FQGNSA. The CDR3 is 13 amino acids. V shed 6 bases and J shed 5 bases, with 12 bases lying between them. CDR3 loop: CASSFGGLDTQYF. CDR3 bases: TGTGCCAGCAGTTTTGGAGGGTTAGATACGCAGTATTTT.

This clonotype was seen a handful of times. V gene TRBV7-2 combines with J gene TRBJ2-2, with 8 bases fitting TRBD2. This CDR3 has 21 amino acids. The junction had 20 bases not matched to a gene; V was cut back by 1 base and J by 4 bases. Germline CDR1 reads SGHTA; CDR2 reads FQGNSA. This CDR3 reads CASSLGRTSLVGSGVTGELFF. CDR3 nucleotides: TGTGCCAGCAGCTTAGGGCGGACTTCTCTGGTGGGTAGCGGGGTCACCGGGGAGCTGTTTTTT. Full variable domain (missing parts from reference TRBV7-2 and TRBJ2-2): GAGVSQSPSNKVTEKGKDVELRCDPISGHTALYWYRQSLGQGLEFLIYFQGNSAPDKSGLPSDRFSAERTGGSVSTLTIQRTQQEDSAVYLCASSLGRTSLVGSGVTGELFFGEGSRLTVL.

This clonotype has at least ten counts. CDR3 nucleotide sequence: TGTGCCAGCAGCCCACGAGGGCCCGGGGAGCTGTTTTTT. Encoded protein: CASSPRGPGELFF. The chain combines TRBV7-3 with TRBJ2-2; possible D gene TRBD2, 5 bases. The germline V gene encodes CDR1 SGHTA and CDR2 FQGTGA. The CDR3 has 13 residues. Trimming removed 5 bases at V and 6 bases at J, with 10 bases between.

This clonotype was counted ten times or more. The chain couples TRBV12-3 or TRBV12-4 to TRBJ2-1; D not resolved. This CDR3 comprises 12 residues. V was shortened by 6 bases and J by 5 bases, with 8 bases between the two germline ends. In DNA form, the CDR3 reads TGTGCCAGCAGCCTTCTACACAATGAGCAGTTCTTC. Amino acid sequence: CASSLLHNEQFF.

This clonotype was recorded a few times. DNA for the CDR3: TGTGCCAGCAGAGACAGGGATTTCGATGGCTACACCTTC. Its translation: CASRDRDFDGYTF. This chain uses TRBV6-2 or TRBV6-3 with TRBJ1-2; 7 bases map to TRBD1. Germline V gene lookup returns CDR1 MNHEY and CDR2 SVGEGT. V shed 6 bases, J shed 6 bases, and the junction held 7 bases outside the gene matches. There are 13 residues in the CDR3.

There are a few counts of this clonotype. The chain has TRBV7-2 and TRBJ2-1; D is unresolved. The CDR3 has 16 amino acids. The germline CDR1 and CDR2 sequences are SGHTA and FQGNSA. Trimming removed 1 base from V and 4 bases from J, with 14 bases in between. The CDR3 reads CASSLVVGSEYNEQFF. CDR3 in DNA: TGTGCCAGCAGCTTAGTAGTAGGTTCGGAGTACAATGAGCAGTTCTTC.

This clonotype was observed many times. For the CDR3, the DNA is TGTGCCAGCAGCTTAGAACAGGTGGAGACCCAGTACTTC. Translating gives CASSLEQVETQYF. The chain recombines TRBV7-2 with TRBJ2-5; a possible D gene is TRBD1 (5 bases). Looked up from germline, CDR1 is SGHTA and CDR2 is FQGNSA. Trimming stripped 1 base from V and 5 bases from J, with 8 bases between. CDR3 length: 13 residues.

This clonotype has more than one count but fewer than ten. CDR3 DNA: TGCGCCAGCAGCCAAGCAGTACTAGCGGGAGGTGGTGAGACCCAGTACTTC. This gives the protein CASSQAVLAGGGETQYF. The rearrangement links TRBV4-1 to TRBJ2-5; TRBD2 aligns across 12 bases. V was clipped by 1 base and J by 5 bases; unmatched bases: 8. Germline CDR1 reads MGHRA; CDR2 reads YSYEKL. The CDR3 totals 17 residues.

The CDR3 region is CASSKTRGFETQYF. CDR3 nucleotides: TGCGCCAGCAGCAAGACTAGAGGGTTTGAGACCCAGTACTTC. V and J are TRBV5-1 and TRBJ2-5, with TRBD2 as a possible D gene (6 bases). V was shortened by 4 bases and J by 5 bases, with 15 bases between the two germline ends. The V gene's germline CDR1 is SGHRS and CDR2 YFSETQ. The CDR3 runs 14 residues.

This clonotype was observed many times. This chain connects TRBV7-9 to TRBJ2-5; a possible D gene is TRBD1 (6 bases). Germline values: CDR1 SEHNR, CDR2 FQNEAQ (reference sequence). Between the trimmed V and J ends, which lost 1 base and 1 base, there was a span of 7 bases. This CDR3 is 14 amino acids long. Written as DNA, the CDR3 is TGTGCCAGCAGCTTAGGACAGGCCCAAGAGACCCAGTACTTC. Amino acid sequence: CASSLGQAQETQYF.

The V and J genes are TRBV19 and TRBJ2-5; possibly TRBD2 for D (5 bases). Germline CDR1 is LNHDA and CDR2 is SQIVND (reference sequence). Trimming stripped 3 bases from V and 2 bases from J, with 7 bases between. This CDR3 is 13 amino acids long. The CDR3 nucleotides read TGTGCCAGTAGTATTGAGCGGCAAGAGACCCAGTACTTC. Protein sequence: CASSIERQETQYF.